A single TCR beta chain is shown here with its context. Its antigen is undetermined. This record belongs to a study of shared clonotypes between healthy human individuals. Study details: Donor composition was a couple of women and three men, aged 18 to 49. Study findings and constraints: An expected dependence of interdonor clonotype sharing on sequencing depth was noted. Blood alone was sampled, and tissue repertoires likely differ. Memory subsets generally showed lower estimated richness than naive subsets.

CD45RO-negative, CCR7-selected cells formed the naive CD8 fraction, which excluded terminally differentiated effector memory CD45RA+ cells. Germline V lookup: CDR1 SGDLS, CDR2 YYNGEE. V was clipped by 3 bases and J by 3 bases, with 28 bases between them. The CDR3 contains 20 residues. The protocol was immunoSEQ multiplex PCR, while the TCRdb copy is restricted to in-frame clones and leaves out a portion. The repertoire holds 1.5 million to 2.5 million clones, about 95% seen once, with more than 0.9% in the top ten. The sample taken for sequencing was naive CD8+ T cells sorted from blood. The rearrangement joins TRBV9 to TRBJ2-1; possible D gene TRBD1, 9 bases. The sequence was obtained from a man younger than 35 in good health. The CDR3 sequence is CASSAGDRVRSGSLYNEQFF. The CDR3 nucleotides read TGTGCCAGCAGCGCGGGGGACAGGGTACGGAGCGGGAGCCTCTACAATGAGCAGTTCTTC.